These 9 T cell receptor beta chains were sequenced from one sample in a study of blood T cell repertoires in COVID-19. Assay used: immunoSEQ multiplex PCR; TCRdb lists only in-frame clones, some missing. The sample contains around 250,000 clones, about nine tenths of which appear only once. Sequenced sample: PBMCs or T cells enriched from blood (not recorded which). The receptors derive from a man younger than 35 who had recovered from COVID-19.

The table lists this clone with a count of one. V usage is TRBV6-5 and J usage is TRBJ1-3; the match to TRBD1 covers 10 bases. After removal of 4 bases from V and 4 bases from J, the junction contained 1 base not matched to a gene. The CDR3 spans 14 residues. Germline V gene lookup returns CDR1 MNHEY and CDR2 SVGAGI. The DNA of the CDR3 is TGTGCCAGCAGTTTGGGACAGGGGGGAAACACCATATATTTT. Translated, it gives CASSLGQGGNTIYF.

This chain's CDR3 is CASSPQEALYNEQFF. The CDR3 bases are TGTGCCAGCAGCCCCCAAGAGGCTTTGTACAATGAGCAGTTCTTC. The chain couples TRBV13 to TRBJ2-1, with D unresolved. Germline V gene lookup returns CDR1 PRHDT and CDR2 FYEKMQ (reference sequence). CDR3 length: 15 residues. V lost 5 bases to trimming and J lost 4 bases, with 15 bases between them.

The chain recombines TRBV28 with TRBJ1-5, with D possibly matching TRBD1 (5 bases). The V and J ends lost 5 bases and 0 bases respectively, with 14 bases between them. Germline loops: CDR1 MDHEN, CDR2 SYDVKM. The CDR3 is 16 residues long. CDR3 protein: CASSPRQFFSNQPQHF. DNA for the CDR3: TGTGCCAGCAGTCCCCGACAGTTTTTTAGCAATCAGCCCCAGCATTTT.

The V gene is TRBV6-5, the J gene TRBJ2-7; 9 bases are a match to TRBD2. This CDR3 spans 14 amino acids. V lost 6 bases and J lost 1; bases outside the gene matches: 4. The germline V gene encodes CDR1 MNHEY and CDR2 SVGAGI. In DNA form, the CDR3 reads TGTGCCAGCAGCCTAGCGGGGTCGTCCTACGAGCAGTACTTC. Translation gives CASSLAGSSYEQYF.

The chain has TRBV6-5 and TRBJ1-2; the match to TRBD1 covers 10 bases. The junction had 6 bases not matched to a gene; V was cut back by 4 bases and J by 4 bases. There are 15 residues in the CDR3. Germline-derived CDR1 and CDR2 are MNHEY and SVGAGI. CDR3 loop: CASSSGTGAGYGYTF. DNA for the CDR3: TGTGCCAGCAGTTCGGGGACAGGGGCGGGCTATGGCTACACCTTC.

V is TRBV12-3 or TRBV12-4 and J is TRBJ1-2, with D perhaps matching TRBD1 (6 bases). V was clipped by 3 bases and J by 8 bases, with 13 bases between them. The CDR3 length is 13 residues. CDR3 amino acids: CASSFRFRGGYTF. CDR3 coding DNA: TGTGCCAGCAGTTTCCGATTCAGGGGAGGCTACACCTTC.

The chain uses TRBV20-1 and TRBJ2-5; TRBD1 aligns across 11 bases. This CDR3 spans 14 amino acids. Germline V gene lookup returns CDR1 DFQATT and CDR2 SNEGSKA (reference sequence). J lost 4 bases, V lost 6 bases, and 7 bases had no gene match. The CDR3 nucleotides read TGCAGTGCGAGTTGGACAGGGGGCGTAGAGACCCAGTACTTC. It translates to CSASWTGGVETQYF.

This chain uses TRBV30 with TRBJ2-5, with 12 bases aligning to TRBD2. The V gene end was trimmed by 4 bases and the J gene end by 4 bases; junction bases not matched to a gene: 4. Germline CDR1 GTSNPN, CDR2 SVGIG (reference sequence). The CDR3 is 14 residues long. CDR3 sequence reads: CAWTSGRAGETQYF. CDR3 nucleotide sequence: TGTGCCTGGACTAGCGGGAGGGCGGGAGAGACCCAGTACTTC.

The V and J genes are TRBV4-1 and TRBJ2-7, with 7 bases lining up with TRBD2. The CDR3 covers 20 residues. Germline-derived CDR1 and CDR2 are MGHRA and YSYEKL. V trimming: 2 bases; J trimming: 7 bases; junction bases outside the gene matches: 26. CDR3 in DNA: TGCGCCAGCAGCCAAAAAGGCGGGGGACTATCCCGCCCGATCGAGTGGGAGCAGTACTTC. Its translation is CASSQKGGGLSRPIEWEQYF.